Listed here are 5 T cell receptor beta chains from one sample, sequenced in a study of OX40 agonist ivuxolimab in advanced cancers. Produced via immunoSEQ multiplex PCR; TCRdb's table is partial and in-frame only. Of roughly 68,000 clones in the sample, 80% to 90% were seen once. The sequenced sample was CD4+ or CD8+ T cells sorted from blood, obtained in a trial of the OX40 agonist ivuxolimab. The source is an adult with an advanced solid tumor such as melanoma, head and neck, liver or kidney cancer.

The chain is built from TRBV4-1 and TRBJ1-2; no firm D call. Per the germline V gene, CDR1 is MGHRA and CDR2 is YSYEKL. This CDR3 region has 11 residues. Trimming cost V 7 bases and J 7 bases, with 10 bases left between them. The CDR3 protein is CASMDLGGYTF. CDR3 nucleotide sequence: TGCGCCAGCATGGACTTGGGTGGCTACACCTTC.

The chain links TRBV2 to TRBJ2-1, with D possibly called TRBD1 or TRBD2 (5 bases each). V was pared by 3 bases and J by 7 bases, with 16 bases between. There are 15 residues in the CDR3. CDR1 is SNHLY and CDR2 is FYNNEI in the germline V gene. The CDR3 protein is CASSDGGVSTNEQFF. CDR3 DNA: TGTGCCAGCAGTGATGGGGGAGTCTCAACAAATGAGCAGTTCTTC.

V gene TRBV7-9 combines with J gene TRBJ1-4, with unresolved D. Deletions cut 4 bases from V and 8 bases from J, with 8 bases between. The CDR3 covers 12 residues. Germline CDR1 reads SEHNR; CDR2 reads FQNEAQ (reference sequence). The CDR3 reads CASSYRLEKLFF. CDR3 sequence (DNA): TGTGCCAGCAGCTACCGTTTGGAAAAACTGTTTTTT. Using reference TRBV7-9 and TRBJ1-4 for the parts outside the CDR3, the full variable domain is DTGVSQNPRHKITKRGQNVTFRCDPISEHNRLYWYRQTLGQGPEFLTYFQNEAQLEKSRLLSDRFSAERPKGSFSTLEIQRTEQGDSAMYLCASSYRLEKLFFGSGTQLSVL.

This chain's CDR3 is CASSLGQGGPYEQYF. The CDR3 region has the DNA TGTGCCAGCAGTCTTGGACAGGGAGGACCCTACGAGCAGTACTTC. This chain uses TRBV27 with TRBJ2-7; TRBD1 matches at 8 bases. The V and J ends lost 5 bases and 2 bases, in that order; junction bases with no gene match: 8. Germline lookup yields CDR1 MNHEY and CDR2 SMNVEV (reference sequence). The CDR3 runs to 15 residues.

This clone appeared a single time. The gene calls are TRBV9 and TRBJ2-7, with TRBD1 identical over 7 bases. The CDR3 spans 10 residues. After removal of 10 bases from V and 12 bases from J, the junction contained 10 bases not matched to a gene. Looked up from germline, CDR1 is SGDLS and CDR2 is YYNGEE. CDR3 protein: CASGGPPPYF. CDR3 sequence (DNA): TGTGCCTCAGGGGGACCGCCGCCGTACTTC. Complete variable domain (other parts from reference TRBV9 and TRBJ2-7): DSGVTQTPKHLITATGQRVTLRCSPRSGDLSVYWYQQSLDQGLQFLIQYYNGEERAKGNILERFSAQQFPDLHSELNLSSLELGDSALYFCASGGPPPYFGPGTRLTVT.